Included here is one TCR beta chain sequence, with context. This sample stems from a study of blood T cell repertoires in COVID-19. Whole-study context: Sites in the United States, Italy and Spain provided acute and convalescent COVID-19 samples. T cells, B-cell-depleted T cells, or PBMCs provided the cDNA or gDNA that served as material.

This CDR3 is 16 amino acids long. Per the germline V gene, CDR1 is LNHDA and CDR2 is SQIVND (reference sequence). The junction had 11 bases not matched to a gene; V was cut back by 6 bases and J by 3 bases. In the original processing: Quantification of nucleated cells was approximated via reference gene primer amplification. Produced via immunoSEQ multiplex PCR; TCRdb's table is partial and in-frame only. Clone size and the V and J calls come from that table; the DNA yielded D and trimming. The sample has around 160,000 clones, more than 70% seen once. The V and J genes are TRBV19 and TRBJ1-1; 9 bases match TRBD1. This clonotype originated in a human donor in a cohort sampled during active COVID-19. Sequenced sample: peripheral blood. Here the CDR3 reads CASSDGRGQGYTEAFF. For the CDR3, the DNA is TGTGCCAGTAGCGATGGTCGGGGACAGGGTTACACTGAAGCTTTCTTT.